This T cell receptor (beta chain) was identified in a study of T cells expressing NK-cell markers. On the study more broadly: Sorted CD3+CD56+NKG2C+, CD3+CD56+NKG2C- and CD3+CD56-NKG2C+ T-cell subsets were beta-chain profiled. Study-level results: Once again these clonotypes came out on top in the CD3+CD56-NKG2C+ fraction of a few donors.

With respect to this clonotype: Its specificity is not known.

TCRdb reworked the 5' RACE reads into one entry per CDR3 protein, no DNA. The repertoire table contains 500,000 or so distinct CDR3 sequences. This clonotype originated in a man between 18 and 29 years old in good health. Material: blood T cells: a sorted CD56 or NKG2C T cell subset, CD4+ or CD8+ T cells, or bulk PBMC T cells (not recorded which).

The chain's CDR3 is CSVEPRSGKTQYF. The V gene is TRBV29-1, the J gene TRBJ2-3; the TCRdb D gene call, TRBD2, has no DNA to confirm it. This CDR3 is 13 amino acids long. Germline V gives CDR1 SQVTM, CDR2 ANQGSEA.